The 25 T cell receptor beta chains below come from one sample, sequenced in a study of vaccination effects on CD4 cells after COVID-19. CD4+ T cells specific for antigen were expanded with viral peptide pools by the ViraFEST assay before sequencing. Culture lasted about nine days before CD4+ T cell isolation. Vaccine recipients had no previous SARS-CoV-2 infection; their nucleocapsid antibodies were negative. For these receptors, no antigen is known. Sequenced by immunoSEQ multiplex PCR; TCRdb stores in-frame clones only, minus some. This sample has tens of thousands of clones; roughly 76% occur once, and the top ten carry 3.5% to 4.5%. This specimen was CD4+ T cells from PBMCs cultured with HCoV-OC43 spike peptides, taken before COVID-19 vaccination. Sample subset: HCoV-OC43 spike overlapping peptide pool stimulation. All receptors come from a human donor who received a COVID-19 vaccine.

V gene TRBV27 combines with J gene TRBJ2-5; 7 bases align to TRBD1. CDR3 length: 13 residues. Germline CDR1 is MNHEY and CDR2 is SMNVEV (reference sequence). V lost 6 bases and J lost 4; bases outside the gene matches: 5. The CDR3 bases are TGTGCCAGCAGGGACAGGATTTCAGAGACCCAGTACTTC. Translated: CASRDRISETQYF.

The gene calls are TRBV10-3 and TRBJ2-1, with 9 positions matching TRBD1. The V gene end was trimmed by 4 bases and the J gene end by 4 bases; junction bases not matched to a gene: 2. In germline, CDR1 is ENHRY, CDR2 SYGVKD. This CDR3 has 14 amino acids. The DNA for the CDR3 is TGTGCCATCAGTGGACAGGGGGGATACAATGAGCAGTTCTTC. Its protein is CAISGQGGYNEQFF.

This rearrangement joins TRBV5-1 to TRBJ1-1, with a weak D call TRBD1 (6 bases). The germline gives CDR1 SGHRS, CDR2 YFSETQ. This CDR3 region has 17 residues. Trimming left V 1 base short and J 5 bases short, with 21 bases between. CDR3 amino acids: CASSLRGDGGQRTEAFF. The CDR3 nucleotides are TGCGCCAGCAGCTTGCGAGGGGATGGGGGGCAACGGACTGAAGCTTTCTTT.

V gene TRBV7-8 combines with J gene TRBJ2-1; 8 bases are shared with TRBD2. Per germline, CDR1 SGHVS and CDR2 FQNEAQ. The V segment lost 5 bases and the J segment 0 bases; nucleotides outside the gene matches: 3. This CDR3 region has 15 residues. The CDR3 sequence is CASSSSGVSYNEQFF. The CDR3 bases are TGTGCCAGCAGCAGTAGCGGGGTCTCCTACAATGAGCAGTTCTTC. The variable domain in full, completed from reference TRBV7-8 and TRBJ2-1, reads GAGVSQSPRYKVAKRGQDVALRCDPISGHVSLFWYQQALGQGPEFLTYFQNEAQLDKSGLPSDRFFAERPEGSVSTLKIQRTQQEDSAVYLCASSSSGVSYNEQFFGPGTRLTVL.

The V gene is TRBV3-1 (or the pseudogene TRBV3-2), the J gene TRBJ2-3, with D unclear. V lost 6 bases and J lost 0, with 7 bases in between. Germline V gives CDR1 LGHDT, CDR2 YNNKEL (reference sequence). CDR3 length: 13 amino acids. In DNA, the CDR3 is TGTGCCAGCAGTCGTACGAGCACAGATACGCAGTATTTT. Translation: CASSRTSTDTQYF.

This clone was seen a few times. The chain links TRBV7-7 to TRBJ2-7; TRBD1 is a possible D gene (5 bases). Germline CDR1 SSHAT, CDR2 FNYEAQ (reference sequence). V lost 7 bases, J lost 0 bases, and 19 bases lay in between. CDR3 length: 16 residues. CDR3 nucleotide sequence: TGTGCCAGCAAGAACAGGTCGGCAGGGTACTCCTACGAGCAGTACGTC. It yields the protein CASKNRSAGYSYEQYV.

The DNA of the CDR3 is TGTGCCAGCAGCCCACAGTACTCTGGGGCCAACGTCCTGACTTTC. Translation: CASSPQYSGANVLTF. V gene TRBV6-5 combines with J gene TRBJ2-6; D gene unclear. Germline V gene data show CDR1 as MNHEY and CDR2 as SVGAGI. The CDR3 covers 15 residues. With 6 bases removed from V and 0 bases from J, the gap between germline ends came to 9 bases.

This chain connects TRBV9 to TRBJ1-3; D is unclear. Germline V gene lookup returns CDR1 SGDLS and CDR2 YYNGEE. V was trimmed by 0 bases and J by 1 base, leaving 8 bases between them. The CDR3 has 15 residues. The CDR3 loop is CASSVGGPSGNTIYF. CDR3 bases: TGTGCCAGCAGCGTAGGAGGTCCTTCTGGAAACACCATATATTTT. Together with reference TRBV9 and TRBJ1-3, the CDR3 gives the full variable domain: DSGVTQTPKHLITATGQRVTLRCSPRSGDLSVYWYQQSLDQGLQFLIQYYNGEERAKGNILERFSAQQFPDLHSELNLSSLELGDSALYFCASSVGGPSGNTIYFGEGSWLTVV.

Here the CDR3 reads CASSKVADAPNPGELFF. DNA for the CDR3: TGTGCCAGCAGCAAAGTTGCGGACGCGCCCAATCCAGGGGAGCTGTTTTTT. This chain links TRBV21-1 with TRBJ2-2. TRBV21-1 has pseudogene status. The CDR3 sequence is 17 residues long.

The gene calls are TRBV4-1 and TRBJ1-2; TRBD1 matches 12 bases. Losses at the gene ends were 6 bases for V and 8 bases for J; bases not matched to a gene: 7. CDR3 length: 14 amino acids. CDR1 is MGHRA and CDR2 is YSYEKL in the germline V gene. For the CDR3, the DNA is TGCGCCAGCAGACTGGGACAGGGGGCGTGGGGCTACACCTTC. Translated: CASRLGQGAWGYTF.

This chain joins TRBV15 and TRBJ1-2; D call uncertain. V was cut by 0 bases and J by 8 bases, with 10 bases left in between. This CDR3 region has 13 residues. The germline CDR1 and CDR2 sequences are LNHNV and YYDKDF (reference sequence). The CDR3, as DNA: TGTGCCACCAGCAGAGATCTGGGCGACGGCTACACCTTC. As protein: CATSRDLGDGYTF.

The sample holds one count of this clone. This chain uses TRBV24-1 with TRBJ2-1, with D perhaps matching TRBD1 (6 bases). The CDR3 is 16 residues long. CDR1 KGHDR and CDR2 SFDVKD come from the germline V gene. V was clipped by 1 base and J by 9 bases, with 18 bases between them. CDR3 sequence: CATSDFGGRGHGEQFF. The DNA for the CDR3 is TGTGCCACCAGTGATTTTGGGGGTCGGGGACATGGTGAGCAGTTCTTC.

The genes are TRBV5-1 and TRBJ2-5; 8 positions agree with TRBD2. The CDR3 length is 16 residues. The V segment lost 4 bases and the J segment 4 bases; nucleotides outside the gene matches: 12. Per the germline V gene, CDR1 is SGHRS and CDR2 is YFSETQ. The CDR3 spells CASSRLSGGPGETQYF. CDR3 nucleotide sequence: TGCGCCAGCAGCCGCCTTTCGGGGGGGCCGGGAGAGACCCAGTACTTC.

This chain links TRBV28 with TRBJ1-3; D is unclear. The germline V gene has CDR1 MDHEN and CDR2 SYDVKM. The CDR3 has 19 residues. Trimming removed 4 bases at V and 0 bases at J, with 22 bases between. The CDR3 nucleotides are TGTGCCAGCAGTTCCCCCCGGGCCTTCCTTATTACCTCTGGAAACACCATATATTTT. It codes for CASSSPRAFLITSGNTIYF.

The chain has TRBV19 and TRBJ1-2, with a tentative D call TRBD1 (5 bases). Germline CDR1 and CDR2: LNHDA and SQIVND (reference sequence). The CDR3 is 12 residues long. The V end lost 3 bases, the J end lost 6 bases, and 8 bases lay between the germline ends. CDR3 bases: TGTGCCAGTAGTATGACAGTCCATGGCTACACCTTC. This codes for CASSMTVHGYTF.

The chain links TRBV7-9 to TRBJ2-5; 8 bases fit TRBD1. The CDR3 extends over 14 amino acids. V was clipped by 4 bases and J by 4 bases; unmatched bases: 5. CDR1 is SEHNR and CDR2 is FQNEAQ in the germline V gene (reference sequence). The CDR3 DNA reads as TGTGCCAGCAGCTCGGCAGGGGGCCGAGAGACCCAGTACTTC. Residues: CASSSAGGRETQYF.

The rearrangement links TRBV4-2 to TRBJ2-3, with 7 bases fitting TRBD2. The length of the CDR3 is 17 residues. V was clipped by 6 bases and J by 5 bases; unmatched bases: 17. CDR1 LGHNA and CDR2 YNFKEQ come from the germline V gene. CDR3 region: CASRPTLAATDGDTQYF. CDR3 nucleotide sequence: TGTGCCAGCAGACCTACCCTAGCGGCCACAGATGGAGATACGCAGTATTTT.

The chain carries TRBV6-1 and TRBJ1-3; a weak D match, TRBD1 (5 bases). The CDR3 is 15 residues long. Germline assignment: CDR1 MNHNS and CDR2 SASEGT. The ends were cut back, 0 bases at V and 5 bases at J, with 11 bases in the middle. CDR3 nucleotides: TGTGCCAGCAGTGAAGCGGGTACAGGTAGAAACACCATATATTTT. Translated: CASSEAGTGRNTIYF.

The rearrangement uses TRBV5-6 and TRBJ1-6; 7 nucleotides align to TRBD1. V was pared by 2 bases and J by 6 bases, with 5 bases of the junction left unmatched. Germline CDR1 is SGHDT and CDR2 is YYEEEE. The CDR3 sequence is 15 residues long. CDR3 sequence: CASSLVRQGNSPLHF. CDR3 DNA: TGTGCCAGCAGCTTAGTCCGACAGGGTAATTCACCCCTCCACTTT.

For this clone: Relative to the germline gene, one junction end is altered; a read error may explain this. In DNA form, the CDR3 reads TGCAGTGTTGGGGACAGGTTTTTT. The encoded protein is CSVGDRFF. The chain uses TRBV20-1 and TRBJ1-1; 8 bases agree with TRBD1. In germline, CDR1 is DFQATT, CDR2 SNEGSKA (reference sequence). This CDR3 region has 8 residues.

The chain employs TRBV29-1 and TRBJ1-4; 7 nucleotides align to TRBD1. V lost 4 bases, J lost 10 bases, and 3 bases stayed unmatched. Germline V gene sequence: CDR1 SQVTM, CDR2 ANQGSEA. The CDR3 length is 11 residues. The CDR3 nucleotides are TGCAGCGTTGGGGACAGCGGAAAACTGTTTTTT. Translating gives CSVGDSGKLFF.

This clone occurred a few times. The chain carries TRBV5-1 and TRBJ1-1; TRBD1 is a possible D gene (5 bases). The CDR3 totals 13 residues. The V gene lost 4 bases and the J gene lost 1 base, with 8 bases spanning the gap. CDR1 is SGHRS, CDR2 YFSETQ, per germline. The CDR3 DNA reads TGCGCCAGCAGCCGGGGCGGGAACACTGAAGCTTTCTTT. It codes for CASSRGGNTEAFF.

The rearrangement joins TRBV19 to TRBJ1-6; D unclear. Deletions cut 4 bases from V and 14 bases from J, with 12 bases between. The length of the CDR3 is 12 residues. Germline V gives CDR1 LNHDA, CDR2 SQIVND (reference sequence). CDR3: CASSTDMGTLHF. CDR3 sequence (DNA): TGTGCCAGTAGTACTGACATGGGCACCCTCCACTTT. The full variable domain, its missing parts supplied by reference TRBV19 and TRBJ1-6, is DGGITQSPKYLFRKEGQNVTLSCEQNLNHDAMYWYRQDPGQGLRLIYYSQIVNDFQKGDIAEGYSVSREKKESFPLTVTSAQKNPTAFYLCASSTDMGTLHFGNGTRLTVT.

V gene TRBV28 combines with J gene TRBJ2-2; 8 bases are shared with TRBD1. The CDR3 runs 15 residues. Germline CDR1 and CDR2: MDHEN and SYDVKM. V lost 8 bases, J lost 7 bases, and 12 bases stayed unmatched. The CDR3 DNA reads TGTGCCAGCCGGATCCGGACAGGGTTCGGCGGGGAGCTGTTTTTT. This gives the protein CASRIRTGFGGELFF.

The CDR3, as DNA: TGTGCCAGCAGTCGCCGGACAGGGAGAGTTCAGAGAGGCTACACCTTC. It specifies CASSRRTGRVQRGYTF. The V gene is TRBV28, the J gene TRBJ1-2, with 8 bases aligning to TRBD1. Germline loops: CDR1 MDHEN, CDR2 SYDVKM. This CDR3 comprises 16 residues. After removal of 5 bases from V and 8 bases from J, the junction contained 16 bases not matched to a gene.